The rows below give T cell receptor beta chains drawn from one sample of a study of T-cell reconstitution after alpha-beta-depleted transplantation in children. From the PCR reads, TCRdb called clonotypes with MiXCR, one entry per CDR3 protein. The table includes more than 250,000 distinct CDR3 sequences, around 9.6% detected once. The sequenced sample was PBMCs from the stem cell graft donor, obtained from the stem cell graft. The receptor source for this set is a human donor who donated a stem cell graft to a child with SCID. CDR3s include the opening cysteine and the closing phenylalanine or tryptophan. Each record gives: V gene, clone size, D gene, J gene, CDR3 protein, CDR3 DNA. A D gene is named only where the DNA matches it firmly. Expanded clones are given a class, and other clones once, few, many or no size at all.

TRBV29-1	.	TRBD1	TRBJ1-5	CSVLLVTGGGNQPQHF	TGCAGCGTTCTTTTAGTGACAGGGGGCGGCAATCAGCCCCAGCATTTT
TRBV11-2	many	.	TRBJ2-3	CASSRRGTDTQYF	TGTGCCAGCAGCCGCAGGGGCACAGATACGCAGTATTTT
TRBV12-3/TRBV12-4	few	TRBD1	TRBJ2-5	CASTRDSQETQYF	TGTGCCAGCACCCGGGACAGCCAAGAGACCCAGTACTTC
TRBV5-1	many	.	TRBJ2-5	CASSFAGFGTQYF	TGCGCCAGCAGCTTCGCGGGGTTCGGGACCCAGTACTTC
TRBV4-1	many	TRBD1	TRBJ2-5	CASSQVLGQGEETQYF	TGCGCCAGCAGCCAAGTGTTGGGGCAGGGGGAAGAGACCCAGTACTTC
TRBV5-6	few	TRBD1	TRBJ1-2	CASSWTGGGFGYTF	TGTGCCAGCAGCTGGACAGGGGGCGGCTTCGGCTACACCTTC
TRBV20-1	.	.	TRBJ2-2	CSARGRVGGPNTGELFF	TGCAGTGCTAGGGGAAGGGTAGGCGGCCCGAACACCGGGGAGCTGTTTTTT
TRBV5-1	.	.	TRBJ1-4	CTSSPWTRTDNEKLFF	TGCACCAGCAGCCCATGGACAAGGACGGATAATGAAAAACTGTTTTTT
TRBV15	few	.	TRBJ1-5	CATSTRGVYQPQHF	TGTGCCACCAGCACCAGAGGGGTGTATCAGCCCCAGCATTTT
TRBV19	few	.	TRBJ2-6	CASSIGGGGSGANVLTF	TGTGCCAGTAGTATTGGGGGTGGAGGCTCTGGGGCCAACGTCCTGACTTTC
TRBV5-8	many	TRBD2	TRBJ2-1	CASSLVGRDEQFF	TGTGCCAGCAGCTTGGTGGGGAGGGATGAGCAGTTCTTC
TRBV29-1	.	TRBD1	TRBJ2-7	CSVEERQGDRYEQYF	TGCAGCGTTGAAGAACGACAGGGGGATAGGTACGAGCAGTACTTC
TRBV10-1	.	TRBD1	TRBJ2-1	CASGPGQGNNEQFF	TGCGCCAGCGGACCGGGACAGGGAAACAATGAGCAGTTCTTC
TRBV6-2/TRBV6-3	many	.	TRBJ2-7	CASSVTGQLTYEQYF	TGTGCCAGCAGTGTGACCGGACAGCTGACCTACGAGCAGTACTTC
TRBV6-6	many	.	TRBJ2-1	CASRDAPYNEQFF	TGTGCCAGCAGGGACGCCCCCTACAATGAGCAGTTCTTC
TRBV2	many	TRBD1	TRBJ1-6	CASRSYGTGLSISPLHF	TGTGCCAGCAGATCCTATGGGACAGGGTTGTCGATTTCACCCCTCCACTTT
TRBV7-2	many	.	TRBJ2-3	CASSLGVSTDTQYF	TGTGCCAGCAGCTTAGGGGTTAGCACAGATACGCAGTATTTT
TRBV9	.	.	TRBJ1-2	CASSVNEGGVDGYTF	TGTGCCAGCAGCGTAAACGAGGGCGGAGTGGATGGCTACACCTTC
TRBV29-1	few	TRBD2	TRBJ2-2	CSGSTSGGNTGELFF	TGCAGCGGTTCCACTAGCGGGGGGAACACCGGGGAGCTGTTTTTT
TRBV20-1	many	.	TRBJ1-2	CSARGLRDGYTF	TGCAGTGCTAGGGGTCTTAGAGATGGCTACACCTTC
TRBV20-1	few	TRBD2	TRBJ2-5	CSARPGLAGNQETQYF	TGCAGTGCTAGACCAGGACTAGCGGGGAACCAAGAGACCCAGTACTTC
TRBV11-2	many	.	TRBJ2-1	CASSLDRGDEQFF	TGTGCCAGCAGCTTAGACAGGGGCGATGAGCAGTTCTTC
TRBV5-1	many	.	TRBJ1-2	CASSLDPETYGYTF	TGCGCCAGCAGCTTGGACCCAGAAACTTATGGCTACACCTTC
TRBV7-2	few	.	TRBJ2-1	CASSRMGKGLGEQFF	TGTGCCAGCAGCCGAATGGGCAAGGGGCTGGGTGAGCAGTTCTTC
TRBV7-9	few	TRBD1	TRBJ2-7	CASSLATNYRGHYEQYF	TGTGCCAGCAGCTTAGCTACAAATTACAGGGGGCACTACGAGCAGTACTTC
TRBV15	.	.	TRBJ2-7	CATSRDLSGEQYF	TGTGCCACCAGCAGAGATTTGAGTGGCGAGCAGTACTTC
TRBV20-1	few	TRBD1	TRBJ1-2	CSASGTGGNGYTF	TGCAGTGCTAGCGGGACAGGGGGTAATGGCTACACCTTC
TRBV29-1	.	.	TRBJ2-5	CSGARAQETQYF	TGCAGCGGGGCCAGGGCCCAAGAGACCCAGTACTTC
TRBV5-1	.	TRBD1	TRBJ2-7	CASSNRTGRHEQHF	TGCGCCAGCAGCAACCGGACAGGGAGGCACGAGCAGCACTTC
TRBV12-3/TRBV12-4	.	TRBD2	TRBJ2-5	CASSWTSVRETQYF	TGTGCCAGCAGTTGGACTAGCGTGCGAGAGACCCAGTACTTC
TRBV12-3/TRBV12-4	.	TRBD1	TRBJ1-1	CASRGTGGGSTEAFF	TGTGCCAGCAGGGGGACAGGGGGCGGGAGCACTGAAGCTTTCTTT
TRBV7-9	few	TRBD1	TRBJ2-3	CASSYRDRMPDTQYF	TGTGCCAGCAGCTACCGGGACAGGATGCCAGATACGCAGTATTTT
TRBV5-5	few	TRBD1	TRBJ1-4	CASSFDRVNEKLFF	TGTGCCAGCAGCTTTGACAGGGTCAATGAAAAACTGTTTTTT
TRBV12-5	.	.	TRBJ2-7	CASGLPTGFSYEQYF	TGTGCTAGTGGTTTGCCTACCGGGTTTTCCTACGAGCAGTACTTC
TRBV5-1	.	.	TRBJ2-3	CASSLERLWDTQYF	TGCGCCAGCAGCTTGGAGAGACTATGGGATACGCAGTATTTT
TRBV6-5	few	.	TRBJ2-6	CASSSTVRGANVLTF	TGTGCCAGCAGTTCGACAGTACGTGGGGCCAACGTCCTGACTTTC
TRBV10-3	.	TRBD1	TRBJ1-2	CATGTGGNYGYTF	TGTGCCACTGGGACAGGGGGCAACTATGGCTACACCTTC
TRBV6-1	few	TRBD2	TRBJ2-5	CASSPPSGGSHRYF	TGTGCCAGCAGTCCGCCTAGCGGGGGAAGCCACCGGTACTTC
TRBV20-1	few	.	TRBJ2-5	CSARDGVGPGETQYF	TGCAGTGCTAGAGATGGTGTGGGGCCTGGGGAGACCCAGTACTTC
TRBV14	many	.	TRBJ2-1	CASSQDKGDGEQFF	TGTGCCAGCAGCCAAGACAAAGGGGACGGTGAGCAGTTCTTC
TRBV10-3	few	.	TRBJ2-2	CATLWTPQGNTGELFF	TGTGCCACCCTCTGGACCCCCCAGGGGAACACCGGGGAGCTGTTTTTT
TRBV7-9	.	TRBD1	TRBJ1-1	CASSVLEGANTEAFF	TGTGCCAGCAGCGTCCTGGAGGGGGCGAACACTGAAGCTTTCTTT
TRBV14	.	.	TRBJ2-1	CASSHDGVGSYNEQFF	TGTGCCAGCAGCCACGACGGGGTGGGGTCCTACAATGAGCAGTTCTTC
TRBV12-3/TRBV12-4	.	TRBD2	TRBJ2-6	CASVRGGVGPAGANVLTF	TGTGCCAGCGTAAGGGGAGGGGTTGGGCCGGCTGGGGCCAACGTCCTGACTTTC
TRBV11-2	.	.	TRBJ2-7	CASSLGPGINSYEQYF	TGTGCCAGCAGCCTCGGACCAGGGATTAACTCCTACGAGCAGTACTTC
TRBV5-1	many	.	TRBJ1-2	CASSADSYGYTF	TGCGCCAGCAGCGCGGACAGCTATGGCTACACCTTC
TRBV12-3/TRBV12-4	many	.	TRBJ1-6	CASSLWGNNSPLHF	TGTGCCAGCAGTTTATGGGGGAATAATTCACCCCTCCACTTT
TRBV12-3/TRBV12-4	many	TRBD2	TRBJ2-1	CASSGGLAGNEQFF	TGTGCCAGCAGTGGCGGACTAGCGGGGAATGAGCAGTTCTTC
TRBV11-2	many	.	TRBJ2-3	CASSSSGGFSDTQYF	TGTGCCAGCAGCTCTTCGGGGGGCTTCTCAGATACGCAGTATTTT
TRBV10-3	many	.	TRBJ2-3	CAISESGPTDTQYF	TGTGCCATCAGTGAGTCTGGCCCCACAGATACGCAGTATTTT
TRBV25-1	.	.	TRBJ2-7	CASSEYGTVRYEQYF	TGTGCCAGCAGTGAATACGGGACTGTCCGTTACGAGCAGTACTTC
TRBV7-2	.	.	TRBJ2-1	CASSRDGSYNEQFF	TGTGCCAGCAGCAGGGACGGCTCCTACAATGAGCAGTTCTTC
TRBV15	many	.	TRBJ2-7	CATSKEELLLASDEQYF	TGTGCCACCAGCAAAGAAGAGCTTCTACTAGCTTCCGACGAGCAGTACTTC
TRBV9	.	.	TRBJ2-1	CASSEAEYNEQFF	TGTGCCAGCAGCGAGGCAGAGTACAATGAGCAGTTCTTC
TRBV12-3/TRBV12-4	.	.	TRBJ2-7	CASSLAALLKGDEQYF	TGTGCCAGCAGTTTAGCGGCCTTACTAAAGGGAGACGAGCAGTACTTC
TRBV3-1	many	.	TRBJ2-6	CASSHETGVFSGANVLTF	TGTGCCAGCAGCCACGAGACAGGCGTCTTCTCTGGGGCCAACGTCCTGACTTTC
TRBV7-9	.	.	TRBJ1-1	CASSTNRVSYTEAFF	TGTGCCAGCAGCACCAACAGGGTCTCGTACACTGAAGCTTTCTTT
TRBV28	.	TRBD2	TRBJ2-5	CASSKPGLAGGGETQYF	TGTGCCAGCAGCAAACCGGGACTAGCGGGGGGAGGGGAGACCCAGTACTTC
TRBV5-1	.	TRBD1	TRBJ1-4	CASSPDRVSEKLFF	TGCGCCAGCAGCCCGGACAGGGTCAGCGAAAAACTGTTTTTT
TRBV29-1	many	TRBD1	TRBJ2-1	CSGHSGQTYNEQFF	TGCAGCGGGCATTCGGGACAGACCTACAATGAGCAGTTCTTC